This T cell receptor (beta chain) was sequenced during a study of technical replicates of blood from four donors. The count of this clone is one. Sequencing used immunoSEQ multiplex PCR; TCRdb keeps in-frame clones, though not all of them. This sample has fewer than 110,000 clones; around 96% occur once, and the top ten carry around 0.2%. With 7 bases removed from V and 1 base from J, the gap between germline ends came to 16 bases. Germline V gene sequence: CDR1 MNHEY, CDR2 SMNVEV (reference sequence). The CDR3 contains 15 residues. The origin of this receptor is a human donor in good health. The chain links TRBV27 to TRBJ2-5; D might be TRBD2 (7 bases). The specimen was T cells isolated from PBMCs. CDR3 in DNA: TGTGCCAGCAAGAGGGGGGGACTTTCCCAAGAGACCCAGTACTTC. The encoded protein is CASKRGGLSQETQYF.